This TCR beta chain was obtained from a study of control samples from healthy donors and cancer patients. V was trimmed by 3 bases and J by 9 bases, leaving 12 bases between them. Germline V gene lookup returns CDR1 MNHNS and CDR2 SASEGT. The CDR3 has 12 amino acids. Data came from immunoSEQ multiplex PCR; TCRdb stores just in-frame clones and leaves some out. The sample holds around 180,000 clones, just over 85% seen once. The TCR was taken from a woman in her thirties in good health. Sequencing was done on a sample of blood. The chain has TRBV6-1 and TRBJ2-7; D gene uncertain. CDR3: CASSEGPLPQYF. The CDR3 nucleotides read TGTGCCAGCAGTGAGGGTCCCCTACCGCAGTACTTC.